The clone carrying this TCR beta chain was counted a few times. Its antigen is unidentified. The data stem from a study of T-cell reconstitution after alpha-beta-depleted transplantation in children. Preparing the TCRbeta library involved the use of unique molecular identifiers. TCRdb analysed the PCR reads with MiXCR anew, one entry per CDR3 protein. The repertoire holds hundreds of thousands of distinct CDR3 sequences, with about 16% as singletons. V gave up 4 bases and J gave up 4 bases; unmatched junction bases: 11. Germline V gives CDR1 SNHLY, CDR2 FYNNEI. CDR3 length equals 18 residues. Study observations and caveats: Where some patients showed high TCRbeta diversity at day 60, it came from recipient T cells and thymic progenitors that had survived. The main origin of T-cell counts and diversity one year after transplant was newly produced T cells.

The sample consisted of PBMCs, mostly from graft donor cells, taken 360 days after TCRalphabeta/CD19-depleted stem cell transplant. This clonotype was obtained from a male patient younger than 18 who had a stem cell transplant for acute lymphoblastic leukemia, so the T cells may come from the graft donor. The chain combines TRBV2 with TRBJ1-5, with TRBD1 matching 12 bases. The CDR3 nucleotides read TGTGCCAGCAGTGGCGGGACAGGGGGCTATGGTGGGAATCAGCCCCAGCATTTT. It encodes CASSGGTGGYGGNQPQHF. The full variable domain, its missing parts supplied by reference TRBV2 and TRBJ1-5, is EPEVTQTPSHQVTQMGQEVILRCVPISNHLYFYWYRQILGQKVEFLVSFYNNEISEKSEIFDDQFSVERPDGSNFTLKIRSTKLEDSAMYFCASSGGTGGYGGNQPQHFGDGTRLSIL.